A single T cell receptor beta chain is shown here with its context. As yet, its antigen is unknown. The same CDR3 also results from other DNA sequences found in this sample. These data are taken from a study of Ad26.COV2.S vaccination and SARS-CoV-2 variants. Sequenced by immunoSEQ multiplex PCR; TCRdb stores in-frame clones only, minus some. Among 350,000 to 450,000 clones listed, under 95% were seen once. General study points: Similar non-spike TCR breadth was observed in recipients of vaccine and of placebo. Once vaccination had occurred, spike-specific CD8+ and CD4+ T cell responses reportedly showed substantial breadth.

Sequenced here: peripheral blood, sampled after recovery from COVID-19. The source is a human donor who had recovered from COVID-19.

CDR3 region: CASSIDREGQPQHF. The CDR3 coding sequence is TGTGCCAGTAGTATAGATCGGGAGGGTCAGCCCCAGCATTTT. The chain joins TRBV19 to TRBJ1-5; D remains ambiguous. Germline CDR1 is LNHDA and CDR2 is SQIVND (reference sequence). Trimming pared 0 bases from V and 6 bases from J, leaving 9 bases between. The CDR3 totals 14 residues. Full variable domain (rest looked up from reference TRBV19 and TRBJ1-5): DGGITQSPKYLFRKEGQNVTLSCEQNLNHDAMYWYRQDPGQGLRLIYYSQIVNDFQKGDIAEGYSVSREKKESFPLTVTSAQKNPTAFYLCASSIDREGQPQHFGDGTRLSIL.